The present TCR beta chain was sequenced within a study of T cell changes during pregnancy in multiple sclerosis. Measured with immunoSEQ multiplex PCR; TCRdb has only the in-frame clones, and not every one. This table has around 45,000 clones, approximately 90% appearing once. The CDR3 runs to 16 residues. V was pared by 0 bases and J by 0 bases, with 12 bases between. The germline CDR1 and CDR2 sequences are SGHNT and YYREEE (reference sequence). Sample: CD4+ T cells from peripheral blood mononuclear cells, taken before pregnancy. The receptor was isolated from a female donor with multiple sclerosis, enrolled in a pregnancy study. This chain joins TRBV5-4 and TRBJ1-1; no reliable D call. The CDR3 protein is CASSLGTPNMNTEAFF. The CDR3 region has the DNA TGTGCCAGCAGCTTGGGCACCCCAAACATGAACACTGAAGCTTTCTTT.